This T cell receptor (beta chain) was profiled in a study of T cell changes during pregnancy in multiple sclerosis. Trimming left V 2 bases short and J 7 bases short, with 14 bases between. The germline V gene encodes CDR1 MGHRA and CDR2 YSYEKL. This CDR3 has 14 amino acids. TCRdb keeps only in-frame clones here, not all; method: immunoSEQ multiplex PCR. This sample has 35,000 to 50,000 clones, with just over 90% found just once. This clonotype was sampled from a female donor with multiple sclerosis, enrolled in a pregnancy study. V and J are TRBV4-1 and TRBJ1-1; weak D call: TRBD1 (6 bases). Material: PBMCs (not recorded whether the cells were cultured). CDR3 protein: CASSQPLQGNEAFF. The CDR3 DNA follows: TGCGCCAGCAGCCAACCACTACAGGGAAATGAAGCTTTCTTT.